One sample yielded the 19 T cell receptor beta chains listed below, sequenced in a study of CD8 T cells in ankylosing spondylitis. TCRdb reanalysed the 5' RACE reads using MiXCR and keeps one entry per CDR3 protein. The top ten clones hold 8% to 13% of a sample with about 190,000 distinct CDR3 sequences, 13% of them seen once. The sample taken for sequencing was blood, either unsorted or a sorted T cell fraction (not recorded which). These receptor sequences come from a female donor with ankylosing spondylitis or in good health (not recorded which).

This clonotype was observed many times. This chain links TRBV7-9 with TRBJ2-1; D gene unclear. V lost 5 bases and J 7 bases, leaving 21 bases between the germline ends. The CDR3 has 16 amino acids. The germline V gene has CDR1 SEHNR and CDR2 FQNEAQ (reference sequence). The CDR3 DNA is TGTGCCAGCAGCCCCTTGGGCGGCAGAATAGTTAATGAGCAGTTCTTC. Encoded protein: CASSPLGGRIVNEQFF.

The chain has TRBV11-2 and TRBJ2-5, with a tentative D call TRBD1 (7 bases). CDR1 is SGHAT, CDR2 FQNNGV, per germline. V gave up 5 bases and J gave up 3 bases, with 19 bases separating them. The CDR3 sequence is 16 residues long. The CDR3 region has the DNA TGTGCCAGCAGCCTTGGACTGACAGGGACTGAAGAGACCCAGTACTTC. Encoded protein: CASSLGLTGTEETQYF.

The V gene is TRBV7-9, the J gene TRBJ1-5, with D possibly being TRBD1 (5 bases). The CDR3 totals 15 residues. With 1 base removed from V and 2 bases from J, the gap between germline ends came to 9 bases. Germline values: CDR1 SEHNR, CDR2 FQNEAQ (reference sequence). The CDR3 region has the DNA TGTGCCAGCAGCTTAGGGGGCCTTGGCAATCAGCCCCAGCATTTT. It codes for CASSLGGLGNQPQHF.

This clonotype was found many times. For the CDR3, the DNA is TGTGCCAGCAGCACCGCAGGGTCGTACGAGCAGTACTTC. Protein product: CASSTAGSYEQYF. This chain links TRBV7-8 with TRBJ2-7; perhaps TRBD1 as D (5 bases). CDR1 SGHVS and CDR2 FQNEAQ come from the germline V gene. Trimming took 5 bases from V and 4 from J, leaving 12 bases between them. The CDR3 spans 13 residues. Based on the CDR3 plus reference TRBV7-8 and TRBJ2-7, the full variable domain is GAGVSQSPRYKVAKRGQDVALRCDPISGHVSLFWYQQALGQGPEFLTYFQNEAQLDKSGLPSDRFFAERPEGSVSTLKIQRTQQEDSAVYLCASSTAGSYEQYFGPGTRLTVT.

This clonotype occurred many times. CDR3 sequence reads: CASSDGMGELRTDTQYF. The DNA for the CDR3 is TGTGCCAGCAGCGACGGGATGGGGGAGCTGAGGACAGATACGCAGTATTTT. The chain links TRBV9 to TRBJ2-3, with D perhaps given as TRBD1 or TRBD2 (5 bases each). The V end was cut by 3 bases, the J end by 3 bases, with 20 bases between. CDR1 and CDR2 from the germline V gene are SGDLS and YYNGEE. The CDR3 has 17 residues.

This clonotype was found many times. CDR3 sequence (DNA): TGTGCCAGCAGCCAATATAGACTAGCGGGAGACGAGCAGTACTTC. Translating it yields CASSQYRLAGDEQYF. The genes are TRBV3-1 and TRBJ2-7; TRBD2 matches 12 bases. The CDR3 sequence is 15 residues long. Germline CDR1 reads LGHDT; CDR2 reads YNNKEL (reference sequence). The J segment lost 5 bases and the V segment lost 2 bases, leaving 4 bases of the junction unmatched.

CDR3 sequence: CSARDSGKSSYNSPLHF. The DNA of the CDR3 is TGCAGTGCTAGAGATTCCGGGAAGAGCTCCTATAATTCACCCCTCCACTTT. V gene TRBV20-1 combines with J gene TRBJ1-6; no reliable D call. The CDR3 is 17 amino acids. Germline assignment: CDR1 DFQATT and CDR2 SNEGSKA (reference sequence). V lost 0 bases and J 0 bases, leaving 12 bases between the germline ends.

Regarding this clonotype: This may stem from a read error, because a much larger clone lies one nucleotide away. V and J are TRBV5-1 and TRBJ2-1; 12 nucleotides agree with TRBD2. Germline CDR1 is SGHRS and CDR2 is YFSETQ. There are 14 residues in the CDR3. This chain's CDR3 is CASSTSGRTNEQLF. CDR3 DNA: TGCGCCAGTTCGACTAGCGGGAGAACCAATGAGCAGCTCTTC.

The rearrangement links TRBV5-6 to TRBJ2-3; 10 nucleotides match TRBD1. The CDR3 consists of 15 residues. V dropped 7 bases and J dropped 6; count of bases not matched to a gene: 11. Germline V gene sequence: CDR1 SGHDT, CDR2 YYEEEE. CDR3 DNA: TGTGCCAGCTCTCGACAGGGGGCGGGTGCGGATACGCAGTATTTT. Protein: CASSRQGAGADTQYF.

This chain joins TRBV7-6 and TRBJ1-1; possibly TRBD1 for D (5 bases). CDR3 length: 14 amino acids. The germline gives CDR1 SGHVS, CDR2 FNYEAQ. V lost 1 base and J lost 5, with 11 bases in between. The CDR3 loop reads CASSLVGEGTEAFF. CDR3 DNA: TGTGCCAGCAGCTTAGTAGGGGAGGGGACTGAAGCTTTCTTT. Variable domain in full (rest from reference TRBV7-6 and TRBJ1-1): GAGVSQSPRYKVTKRGQDVALRCDPISGHVSLYWYRQALGQGPEFLTYFNYEAQQDKSGLPNDRFSAERPEGSISTLTIQRTEQRDSAMYRCASSLVGEGTEAFFGQGTRLTVV.

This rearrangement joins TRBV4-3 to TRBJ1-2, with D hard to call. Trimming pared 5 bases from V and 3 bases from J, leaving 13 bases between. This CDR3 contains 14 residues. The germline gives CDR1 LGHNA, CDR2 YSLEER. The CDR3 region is CASSYNMGYYGYTF. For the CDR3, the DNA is TGCGCCAGCAGCTACAATATGGGGTACTATGGCTACACCTTC.

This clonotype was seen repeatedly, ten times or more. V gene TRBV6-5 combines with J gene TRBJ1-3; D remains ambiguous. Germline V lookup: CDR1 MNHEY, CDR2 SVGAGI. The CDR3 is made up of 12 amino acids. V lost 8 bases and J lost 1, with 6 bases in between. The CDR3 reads CASFGSGNTIYF. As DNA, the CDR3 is TGTGCCAGCTTCGGGTCTGGAAACACCATATATTTT.

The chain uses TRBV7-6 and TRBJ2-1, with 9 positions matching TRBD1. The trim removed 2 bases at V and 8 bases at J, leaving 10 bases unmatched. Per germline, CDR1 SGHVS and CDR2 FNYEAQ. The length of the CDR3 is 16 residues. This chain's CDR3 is CASSLRLDRGEDEQFF. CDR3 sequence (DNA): TGTGCCAGCAGCTTACGACTCGACAGGGGGGAGGATGAGCAGTTCTTC.

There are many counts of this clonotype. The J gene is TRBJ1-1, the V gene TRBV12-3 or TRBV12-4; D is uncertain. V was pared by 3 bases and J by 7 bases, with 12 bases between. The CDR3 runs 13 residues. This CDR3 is CASSLGFRLEAFF. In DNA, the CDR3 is TGTGCCAGCAGTTTGGGGTTTAGACTTGAAGCTTTCTTT.

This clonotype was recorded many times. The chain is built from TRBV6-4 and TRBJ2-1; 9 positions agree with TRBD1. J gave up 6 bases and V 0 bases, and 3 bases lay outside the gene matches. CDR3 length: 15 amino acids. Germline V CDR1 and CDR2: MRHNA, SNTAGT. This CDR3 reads CASSDSQGASNEQFF. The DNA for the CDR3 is TGTGCCAGCAGTGACTCACAGGGGGCTAGCAATGAGCAGTTCTTC.

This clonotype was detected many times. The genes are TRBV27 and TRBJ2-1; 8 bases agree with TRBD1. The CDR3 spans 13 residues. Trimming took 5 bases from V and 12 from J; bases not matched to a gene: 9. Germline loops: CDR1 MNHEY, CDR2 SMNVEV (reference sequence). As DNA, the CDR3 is TGTGCCAGCAGTGAAGGACAGGGAACCAGGCAGTTCTTC. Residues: CASSEGQGTRQFF.

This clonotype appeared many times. CDR3 DNA: TGTGCCAGCACCGGGGATGGGACTAGCGGCGAGCAGTACTTC. This translates into CASTGDGTSGEQYF. The chain carries TRBV2 and TRBJ2-7; the match to TRBD2 covers 11 bases. This CDR3 is built from 14 residues. Germline CDR1 is SNHLY and CDR2 is FYNNEI. Trimming removed 7 bases from V and 6 bases from J; junction bases left unmatched: 8.

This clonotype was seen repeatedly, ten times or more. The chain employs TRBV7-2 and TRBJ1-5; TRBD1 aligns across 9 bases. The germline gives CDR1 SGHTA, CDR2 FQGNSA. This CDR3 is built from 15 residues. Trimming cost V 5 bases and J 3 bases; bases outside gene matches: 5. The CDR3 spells CASSPDRGYNQPQHF. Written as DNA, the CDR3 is TGTGCCAGCAGCCCCGACAGGGGGTACAATCAGCCCCAGCATTTT. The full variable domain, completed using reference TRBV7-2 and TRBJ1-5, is GAGVSQSPSNKVTEKGKDVELRCDPISGHTALYWYRQSLGQGLEFLIYFQGNSAPDKSGLPSDRFSAERTGGSVSTLTIQRTQQEDSAVYLCASSPDRGYNQPQHFGDGTRLSIL.

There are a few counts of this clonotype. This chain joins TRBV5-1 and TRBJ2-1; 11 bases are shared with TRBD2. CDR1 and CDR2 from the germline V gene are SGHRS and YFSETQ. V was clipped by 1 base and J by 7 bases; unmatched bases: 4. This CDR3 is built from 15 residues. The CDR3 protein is CASSLNSGRGNEQFF. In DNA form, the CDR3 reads TGCGCCAGCAGCTTGAATAGCGGGAGGGGAAATGAGCAGTTCTTC.